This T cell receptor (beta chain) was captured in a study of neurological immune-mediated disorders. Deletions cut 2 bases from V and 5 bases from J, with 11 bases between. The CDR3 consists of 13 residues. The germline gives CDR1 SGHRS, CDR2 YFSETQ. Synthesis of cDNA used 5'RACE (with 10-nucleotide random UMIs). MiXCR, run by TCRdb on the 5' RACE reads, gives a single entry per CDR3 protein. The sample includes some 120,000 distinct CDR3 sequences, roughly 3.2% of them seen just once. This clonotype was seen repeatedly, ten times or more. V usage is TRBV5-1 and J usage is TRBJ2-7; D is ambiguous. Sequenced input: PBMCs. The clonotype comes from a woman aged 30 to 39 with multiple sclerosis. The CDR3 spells CASSFSLKDEQYF. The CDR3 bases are TGCGCCAGCAGCTTTTCACTTAAGGACGAGCAGTACTTC.